Described below is a single T cell receptor (beta chain) sequence and its context. The entry originates in a study of T cell responses to AZD1222 COVID-19 vaccine. Study at large: Second-dose intervals near 4 or 12 weeks were combined.

Libraries were prepared by immunoSEQ multiplex PCR; TCRdb keeps only in-frame clonotypes and omits some of them. The sample has about 160,000 clones, more than 70% seen once. The CDR3 runs 16 residues. Germline CDR1 reads ENHRY; CDR2 reads SYGVKD. V was trimmed by 3 bases and J by 3 bases, leaving 18 bases between them. The sequenced sample was peripheral blood, obtained on day 0 of AZD1222 vaccination. The chain has TRBV10-3 and TRBJ2-7, with D hard to call. The receptor was derived from an adult in good health. The CDR3 DNA reads as TGTGCCATCAGTGACCCTTCCTCCAGTGTGCTCTACGAGCAGTACTTC. Translation gives CAISDPSSSVLYEQYF.